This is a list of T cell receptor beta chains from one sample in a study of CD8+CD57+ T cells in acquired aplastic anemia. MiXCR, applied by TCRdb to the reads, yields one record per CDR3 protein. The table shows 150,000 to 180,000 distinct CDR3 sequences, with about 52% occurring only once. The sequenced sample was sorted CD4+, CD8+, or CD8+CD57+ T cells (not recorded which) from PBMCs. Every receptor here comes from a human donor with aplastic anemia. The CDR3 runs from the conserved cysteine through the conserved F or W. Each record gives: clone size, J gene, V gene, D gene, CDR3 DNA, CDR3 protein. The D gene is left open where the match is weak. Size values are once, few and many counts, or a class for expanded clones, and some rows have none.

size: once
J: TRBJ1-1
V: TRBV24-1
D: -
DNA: TGTGCCACCAGTGGCCCCCGCGACTATCCCACTGAAGCTTTCTTT
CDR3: CATSGPRDYPTEAFF

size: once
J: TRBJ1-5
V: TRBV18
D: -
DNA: TGTGCCAGCTCACCGAAAGGCGCTCAGCCCCAGCATTTT
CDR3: CASSPKGAQPQHF

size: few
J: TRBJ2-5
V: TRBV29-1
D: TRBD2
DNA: TGCAGCGTCGGGACTAGCGGACAAGAGACCCAGTACTTC
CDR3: CSVGTSGQETQYF

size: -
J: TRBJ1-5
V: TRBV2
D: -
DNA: TGTGCCAGCAGTGAGAGGCAGGCGAAGAATCAGCCCCAGCATTTT
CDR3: CASSERQAKNQPQHF

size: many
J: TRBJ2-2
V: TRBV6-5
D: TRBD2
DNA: TGTGCCAGCAAAACGGGGGGGCCTTACACCGGGGAGCTGTTTTTT
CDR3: CASKTGGPYTGELFF

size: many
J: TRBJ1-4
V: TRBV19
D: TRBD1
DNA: TGTGCCAGTATGGACAGGGGTTCCGAAAAACTGTTTTTT
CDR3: CASMDRGSEKLFF

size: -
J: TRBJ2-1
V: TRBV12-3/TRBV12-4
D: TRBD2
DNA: TGTGCCAGCAGTCTAGCGGGACTACGCAATGAGCAGTTCTTC
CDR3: CASSLAGLRNEQFF

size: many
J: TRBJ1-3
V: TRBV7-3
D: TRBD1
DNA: TGTGCCAGCAGCTTAACCTCCGGGACAGCCTACCCGAGTGGGGCTGGAAACACCATATATTTT
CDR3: CASSLTSGTAYPSGAGNTIYF

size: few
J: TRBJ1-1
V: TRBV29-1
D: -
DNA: TGCAGCGTCCACTTTAGGGGTACTGAAGCTTTCTTT
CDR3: CSVHFRGTEAFF

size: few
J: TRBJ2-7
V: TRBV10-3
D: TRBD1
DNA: TGTGCCATCAAGGCACAGGGGGCAGGAGAGCAGTACTTC
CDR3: CAIKAQGAGEQYF

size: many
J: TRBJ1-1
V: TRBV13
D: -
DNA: TGTGCCAGCAGGTTACGACAGGCACTCACTGAAGCTTTCTTT
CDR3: CASRLRQALTEAFF

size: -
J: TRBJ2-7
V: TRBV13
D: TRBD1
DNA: TGTGCCAGCAGCCAAGGGCAGGGGGCGGCCGAGCAGTACTTC
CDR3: CASSQGQGAAEQYF

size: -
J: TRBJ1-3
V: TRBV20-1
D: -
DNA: TGCAGTGCTAAAAGGGGCCAGACCGACCACTCTGGAAACACCATATATTTT
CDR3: CSAKRGQTDHSGNTIYF

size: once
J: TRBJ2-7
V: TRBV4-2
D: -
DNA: TGTGCCAGCAGCCAAGGTTTGGGGCTAGCAGGTTTTGCCTACGAGCAGTACTTC
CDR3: CASSQGLGLAGFAYEQYF

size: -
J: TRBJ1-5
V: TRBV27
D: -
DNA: TGTGCCAGCAGTTTTAACTGGGGGGATCAGCCCCAGCATTTT
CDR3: CASSFNWGDQPQHF

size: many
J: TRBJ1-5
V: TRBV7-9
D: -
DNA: TGTGCCAGCAGCCGGGACAATCAGCCCCAGCATTTT
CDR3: CASSRDNQPQHF

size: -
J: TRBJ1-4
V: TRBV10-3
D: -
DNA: TGTGCCATCAGTGAGTCGAAAGCAGGGGCGCCTGAAAAACTGTTTTTT
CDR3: CAISESKAGAPEKLFF

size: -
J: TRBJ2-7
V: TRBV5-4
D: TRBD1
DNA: TGTGCCAGCAGCTCGGACAGGGGGGCCTACGAGCAGTACTTC
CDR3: CASSSDRGAYEQYF

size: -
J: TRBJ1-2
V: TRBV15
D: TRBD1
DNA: TGTGCCACCAGCAGAGATCAAGGGACAGGGACTGGCTACACCTTC
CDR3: CATSRDQGTGTGYTF

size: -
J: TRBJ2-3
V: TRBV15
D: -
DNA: TGTGCCACCGAGCCCAGGGATAAAGGCATCCGGGATACGCAGTATTTT
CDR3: CATEPRDKGIRDTQYF